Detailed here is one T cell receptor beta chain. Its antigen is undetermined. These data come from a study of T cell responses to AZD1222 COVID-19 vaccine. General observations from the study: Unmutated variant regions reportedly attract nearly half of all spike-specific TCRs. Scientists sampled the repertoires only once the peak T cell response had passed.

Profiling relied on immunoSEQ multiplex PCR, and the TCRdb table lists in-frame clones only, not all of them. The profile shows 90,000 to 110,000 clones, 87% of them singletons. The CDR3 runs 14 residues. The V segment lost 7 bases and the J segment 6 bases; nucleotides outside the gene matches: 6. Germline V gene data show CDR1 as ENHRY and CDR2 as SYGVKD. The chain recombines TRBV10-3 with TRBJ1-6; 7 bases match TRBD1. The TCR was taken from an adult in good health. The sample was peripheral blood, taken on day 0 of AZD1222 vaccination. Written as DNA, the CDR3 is TGTGCCATCAAAACGGCAGGGGGTAATTCACCCCTCCACTTT. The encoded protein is CAIKTAGGNSPLHF.